The rows below give T cell receptor beta chains drawn from one sample of a study of CD4 T cells in relation to SARS-CoV-2 and coronaviruses. Measured with immunoSEQ multiplex PCR; TCRdb has only the in-frame clones, and not every one. The top ten clones hold around 0.25% of a sample with some 68,000 clones, 93% of them seen once. Sequenced input: naive CD4+ T cells from PBMCs. All receptors derive from a human donor in good health. CDR3s include the opening cysteine and the closing phenylalanine or tryptophan. The order of the fields is J gene, clone size, V gene, D gene, CDR3 protein, CDR3 DNA. The D gene is left open where the match is weak. Clone size is given for some rows only: seen once, a few or many times, or a class if the clone is expanded.

J gene: TRBJ1-5; clone size: .; V gene: TRBV6-5; D gene: .; CDR3 protein: CASKGPWSNQPQHF; CDR3 DNA: TGTGCCAGCAAGGGACCGTGGAGCAATCAGCCCCAGCATTTT
J gene: TRBJ2-2; clone size: .; V gene: TRBV6-5; D gene: TRBD1; CDR3 protein: CASSYWDRILTGELFF; CDR3 DNA: TGTGCCAGCAGTTACTGGGACAGGATTCTTACCGGGGAGCTGTTTTTT
J gene: TRBJ2-6; clone size: .; V gene: TRBV28; D gene: .; CDR3 protein: CASSFDRNSGANVLTF; CDR3 DNA: TGTGCCAGCAGTTTCGATCGTAACTCTGGGGCCAACGTCCTGACTTTC
J gene: TRBJ2-4; clone size: .; V gene: TRBV28; D gene: TRBD1; CDR3 protein: CASSPQGALEAKNIQYF; CDR3 DNA: TGTGCCAGCAGTCCCCAGGGGGCGTTGGAGGCCAAAAACATTCAGTACTTC
J gene: TRBJ2-7; clone size: .; V gene: TRBV6-7; D gene: TRBD2; CDR3 protein: CASSTPSVPLPLAGSSYEQYF; CDR3 DNA: TGTGCCAGCAGTACCCCTTCGGTACCCCTACCCCTAGCGGGAAGCTCCTACGAGCAGTACTTC
J gene: TRBJ2-5; clone size: .; V gene: TRBV5-1; D gene: TRBD1; CDR3 protein: CASSWTGEETQYF; CDR3 DNA: TGCGCCAGCAGCTGGACAGGGGAAGAGACCCAGTACTTC
J gene: TRBJ1-1; clone size: .; V gene: TRBV28; D gene: .; CDR3 protein: CASSPPPSHPNTEAFF; CDR3 DNA: TGTGCCAGCAGTCCCCCCCCTAGTCATCCAAACACTGAAGCTTTCTTT
J gene: TRBJ2-3; clone size: once; V gene: TRBV20-1; D gene: TRBD1; CDR3 protein: CSASLDRVVDTQYF; CDR3 DNA: TGCAGTGCTAGTCTCGACAGGGTAGTAGATACGCAGTATTTT
J gene: TRBJ2-7; clone size: .; V gene: TRBV24-1; D gene: TRBD1; CDR3 protein: CATGQGFAYEQYF; CDR3 DNA: TGTGCCACCGGACAGGGCTTCGCCTACGAGCAGTACTTC
J gene: TRBJ2-1; clone size: .; V gene: TRBV2; D gene: .; CDR3 protein: CASSEEATVLQYEQFF; CDR3 DNA: TGTGCCAGCAGTGAAGAGGCGACAGTCCTGCAATATGAGCAGTTCTTC
J gene: TRBJ2-7; clone size: .; V gene: TRBV7-8; D gene: .; CDR3 protein: CASSLSYEQYF; CDR3 DNA: TGTGCCAGCAGCCTGTCCTACGAGCAGTACTTC
J gene: TRBJ2-1; clone size: .; V gene: TRBV5-1; D gene: .; CDR3 protein: CASSLSTSQFGQFF; CDR3 DNA: TGCGCCAGCAGCTTGTCTACGAGTCAGTTCGGGCAGTTCTTC
J gene: TRBJ1-1; clone size: once; V gene: TRBV5-1; D gene: TRBD1; CDR3 protein: CASSLQGGEAFF; CDR3 DNA: TGCGCCAGCAGCTTGCAGGGGGGAGAAGCTTTCTTT
J gene: TRBJ2-7; clone size: .; V gene: TRBV27; D gene: TRBD2; CDR3 protein: CASSRRREPIEWYEQYF; CDR3 DNA: TGTGCCAGCAGTAGACGGCGGGAGCCTATAGAATGGTACGAGCAGTACTTC
J gene: TRBJ1-2; clone size: .; V gene: TRBV3-1/TRBV3-2; D gene: .; CDR3 protein: CASSSTDGGYTF; CDR3 DNA: TGTGCCAGCAGCAGCACCGACGGTGGCTACACCTTC
J gene: TRBJ1-2; clone size: .; V gene: TRBV18; D gene: .; CDR3 protein: CASSSTSTGTAYGYTF; CDR3 DNA: TGTGCCAGCTCATCAACTAGTACCGGGACGGCCTATGGCTACACCTTC
J gene: TRBJ1-3; clone size: .; V gene: TRBV11-2; D gene: .; CDR3 protein: CASSPRSTGNTIYF; CDR3 DNA: TGTGCCAGCAGCCCACGGTCCACTGGAAACACCATATATTTT
J gene: TRBJ2-3; clone size: .; V gene: TRBV10-3; D gene: .; CDR3 protein: CATRQEPGDTQYF; CDR3 DNA: TGTGCCACACGACAGGAACCAGGAGATACGCAGTATTTT
J gene: TRBJ2-3; clone size: .; V gene: TRBV5-1; D gene: .; CDR3 protein: CASSLAASRTDTQYF; CDR3 DNA: TGCGCCAGCAGCTTGGCTGCTAGCCGCACAGATACGCAGTATTTT
J gene: TRBJ1-2; clone size: once; V gene: TRBV19; D gene: .; CDR3 protein: CASSIDLGGSGGYTF; CDR3 DNA: TGTGCCAGTAGTATAGATTTGGGCGGTTCGGGGGGCTACACCTTC
J gene: TRBJ2-7; clone size: .; V gene: TRBV5-5; D gene: .; CDR3 protein: CASSLPGAYEQYF; CDR3 DNA: TGTGCCAGCAGCTTGCCAGGGGCCTACGAGCAGTACTTC
J gene: TRBJ2-7; clone size: .; V gene: TRBV5-1; D gene: .; CDR3 protein: CASSPSSYEQYF; CDR3 DNA: TGCGCCAGCAGCCCAAGCTCCTACGAGCAGTACTTC
J gene: TRBJ2-1; clone size: .; V gene: TRBV18; D gene: TRBD2; CDR3 protein: CASSPSGGYNEQFF; CDR3 DNA: TGTGCCAGCTCACCTAGCGGGGGCTACAATGAGCAGTTCTTC
J gene: TRBJ2-1; clone size: .; V gene: TRBV5-1; D gene: .; CDR3 protein: CASSLDSIYNEQFF; CDR3 DNA: TGCGCCAGCAGCTTGGATTCGATTTACAATGAGCAGTTCTTC
J gene: TRBJ1-6; clone size: once; V gene: TRBV6-4; D gene: TRBD1; CDR3 protein: CASREQGKNSPLHF; CDR3 DNA: TGTGCCAGCAGAGAACAGGGGAAAAATTCACCCCTCCACTTT
J gene: TRBJ1-2; clone size: .; V gene: TRBV10-3; D gene: .; CDR3 protein: CAISEYKDGSNYGYTF; CDR3 DNA: TGTGCCATCAGTGAGTATAAGGACGGTTCTAACTATGGCTACACCTTC
J gene: TRBJ1-2; clone size: .; V gene: TRBV15; D gene: .; CDR3 protein: CATSRDGAAGYTF; CDR3 DNA: TGTGCCACCAGCAGAGATGGAGCGGCTGGCTACACCTTC
J gene: TRBJ2-7; clone size: .; V gene: TRBV27; D gene: .; CDR3 protein: CASSLLHRSYEQYF; CDR3 DNA: TGTGCCAGCAGTTTATTACACCGAAGCTACGAGCAGTACTTC
J gene: TRBJ2-7; clone size: .; V gene: TRBV3-1/TRBV3-2; D gene: .; CDR3 protein: CASSPRSSRYEQYF; CDR3 DNA: TGTGCCAGCAGCCCGCGGTCTTCCCGGTACGAGCAGTACTTC
J gene: TRBJ1-6; clone size: .; V gene: TRBV5-8; D gene: TRBD1; CDR3 protein: CASSRDRVRGSPLHF; CDR3 DNA: TGTGCCAGCAGCCGCGACAGGGTCAGGGGATCACCCCTCCACTTT
J gene: TRBJ2-2; clone size: .; V gene: TRBV3-1/TRBV3-2; D gene: .; CDR3 protein: CASSLAVGWLNTGELFF; CDR3 DNA: TGTGCCAGCAGCCTGGCGGTGGGGTGGCTCAACACCGGGGAGCTGTTTTTT
J gene: TRBJ2-3; clone size: .; V gene: TRBV5-8; D gene: TRBD2; CDR3 protein: CASSSGLGLVPDTQYF; CDR3 DNA: TGTGCCAGCAGCTCGGGGCTCGGACTAGTCCCAGATACGCAGTATTTT
J gene: TRBJ2-5; clone size: .; V gene: TRBV5-1; D gene: .; CDR3 protein: CASSLVGAGETQYF; CDR3 DNA: TGCGCCAGCAGCTTGGTGGGGGCCGGGGAGACCCAGTACTTC
J gene: TRBJ2-1; clone size: .; V gene: TRBV2; D gene: TRBD2; CDR3 protein: CASSPLAGGRRYNEQFF; CDR3 DNA: TGTGCCAGCAGTCCTCTAGCGGGAGGGCGAAGATACAATGAGCAGTTCTTC
J gene: TRBJ1-1; clone size: .; V gene: TRBV28; D gene: TRBD1; CDR3 protein: CASRGPSDRGQVGSTEAFF; CDR3 DNA: TGTGCCAGCAGGGGACCATCGGACAGGGGCCAAGTCGGGTCCACTGAAGCTTTCTTT
J gene: TRBJ2-1; clone size: .; V gene: TRBV3-1/TRBV3-2; D gene: TRBD1; CDR3 protein: CASSARDRSYNEQFF; CDR3 DNA: TGTGCCAGCAGCGCCCGGGACAGGTCCTACAATGAGCAGTTCTTC
J gene: TRBJ2-1; clone size: .; V gene: TRBV6-2/TRBV6-3; D gene: .; CDR3 protein: CASSYGGSLYNEQFF; CDR3 DNA: TGTGCCAGCAGTTACGGAGGGAGCCTATACAATGAGCAGTTCTTC
J gene: TRBJ2-7; clone size: .; V gene: TRBV19; D gene: .; CDR3 protein: CASSPTGALLRVQYF; CDR3 DNA: TGTGCCAGTAGTCCCACGGGGGCCCTGCTACGAGTGCAGTACTTC